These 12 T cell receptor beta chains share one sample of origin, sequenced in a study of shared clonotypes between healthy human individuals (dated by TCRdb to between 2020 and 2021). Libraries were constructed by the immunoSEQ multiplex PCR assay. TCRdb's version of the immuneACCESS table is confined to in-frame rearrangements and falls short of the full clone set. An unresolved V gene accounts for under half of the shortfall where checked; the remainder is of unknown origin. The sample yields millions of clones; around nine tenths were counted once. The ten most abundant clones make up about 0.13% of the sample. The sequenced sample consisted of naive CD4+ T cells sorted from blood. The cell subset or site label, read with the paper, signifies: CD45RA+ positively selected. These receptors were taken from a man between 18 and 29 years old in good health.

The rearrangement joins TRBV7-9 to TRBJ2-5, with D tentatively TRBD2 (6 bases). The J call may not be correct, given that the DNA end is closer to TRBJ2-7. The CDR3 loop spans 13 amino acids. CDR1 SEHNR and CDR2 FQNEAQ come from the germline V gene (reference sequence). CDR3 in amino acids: CASSPTEGYEQYF. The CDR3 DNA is TGTGCCAGCAGCCCAACGGAGGGTTACGAGCAGTACTTC.

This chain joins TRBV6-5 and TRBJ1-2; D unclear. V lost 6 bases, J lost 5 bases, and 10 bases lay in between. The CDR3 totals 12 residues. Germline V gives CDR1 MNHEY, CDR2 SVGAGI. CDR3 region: CASRGGRYGYTF. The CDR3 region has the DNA TGTGCCAGCAGAGGCGGGAGGTATGGCTACACCTTC.

DNA for the CDR3: TGCAGCGTTGAAGGTTCGGACAGGTTTTTATACAATGAGCAGTTCTTC. Protein product: CSVEGSDRFLYNEQFF. This sequence joins TRBV29-1 and TRBJ2-1; 7 nucleotides align to TRBD1. The CDR3 sequence is 16 residues long. Germline CDR1 and CDR2: SQVTM and ANQGSEA. V trimming: 1 base; J trimming: 4 bases; junction bases outside the gene matches: 10.

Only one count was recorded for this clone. Here the CDR3 DNA reads TGTGCCAGCAGCCTCCAGGGGGCCTCCACTAATGAAAAACTGTTTTTT. Protein sequence: CASSLQGASTNEKLFF. The V and J genes are TRBV5-6 and TRBJ1-4; 8 bases line up with TRBD1. There are 16 residues in the CDR3. Germline V gene data show CDR1 as SGHDT and CDR2 as YYEEEE. V lost 4 bases and J lost 2; bases outside the gene matches: 7.

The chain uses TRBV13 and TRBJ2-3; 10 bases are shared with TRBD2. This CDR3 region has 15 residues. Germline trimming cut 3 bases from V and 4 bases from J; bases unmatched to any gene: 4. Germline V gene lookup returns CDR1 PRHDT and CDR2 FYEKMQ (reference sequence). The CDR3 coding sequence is TGTGCCAGCAGCTTCAGCGGGAGGGCCGCAGATACGCAGTATTTT. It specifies CASSFSGRAADTQYF.

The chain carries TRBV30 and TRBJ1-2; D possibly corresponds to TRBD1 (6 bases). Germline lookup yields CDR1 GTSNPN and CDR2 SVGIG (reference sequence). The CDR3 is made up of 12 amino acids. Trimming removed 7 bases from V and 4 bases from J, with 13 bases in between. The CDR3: CASNPDSYGYTF. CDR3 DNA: TGTGCCTCCAACCCGGACAGCTATGGCTACACCTTC. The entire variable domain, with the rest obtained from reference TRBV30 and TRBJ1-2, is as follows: SQTIHQWPATLVQPVGSPLSLECTVEGTSNPNLYWYRQAAGRGLQLLFYSVGIGQISSEVPQNLSASRPQDRQFILSSKKLLLSDSGFYLCASNPDSYGYTFGSGTRLTVV.

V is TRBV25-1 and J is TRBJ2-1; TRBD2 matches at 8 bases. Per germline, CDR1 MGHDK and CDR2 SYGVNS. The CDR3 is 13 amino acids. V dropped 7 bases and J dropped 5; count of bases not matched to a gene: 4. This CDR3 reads CASIPGGHNEQFF. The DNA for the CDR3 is TGTGCCAGCATACCGGGGGGGCACAATGAGCAGTTCTTC.

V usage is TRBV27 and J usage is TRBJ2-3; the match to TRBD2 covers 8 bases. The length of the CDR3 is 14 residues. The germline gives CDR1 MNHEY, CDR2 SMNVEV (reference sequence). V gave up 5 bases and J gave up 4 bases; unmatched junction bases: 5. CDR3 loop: CASSRLGGADTQYF. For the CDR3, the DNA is TGTGCCAGCAGTCGCCTCGGGGGGGCAGATACGCAGTATTTT.

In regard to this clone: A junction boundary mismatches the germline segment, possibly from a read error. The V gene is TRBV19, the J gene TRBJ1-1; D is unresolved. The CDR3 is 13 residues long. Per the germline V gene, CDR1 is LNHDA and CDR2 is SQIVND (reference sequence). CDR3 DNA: TGTGCCAGTAGTAGCTTTTCCCGGGATTTCGACGTCTTT. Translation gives CASSSFSRDFDVF.

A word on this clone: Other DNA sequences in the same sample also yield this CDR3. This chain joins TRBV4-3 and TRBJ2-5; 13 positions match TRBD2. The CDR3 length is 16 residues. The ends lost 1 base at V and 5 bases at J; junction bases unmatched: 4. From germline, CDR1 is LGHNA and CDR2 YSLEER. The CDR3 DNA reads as TGCGCCAGCAGCCAAGGGACTAGCGGGAGAGGGGAGACCCAGTACTTC. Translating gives CASSQGTSGRGETQYF.

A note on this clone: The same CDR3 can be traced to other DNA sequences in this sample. CDR3 sequence reads: CASSKQGQETQYF. The CDR3 bases are TGCGCCAGCAGCAAACAGGGACAAGAGACCCAGTACTTC. The chain employs TRBV5-1 and TRBJ2-5; the D gene is possibly TRBD1 (6 bases). This CDR3 spans 13 amino acids. Looked up from germline, CDR1 is SGHRS and CDR2 is YFSETQ. V lost 4 bases to trimming and J lost 2 bases, with 9 bases between them.

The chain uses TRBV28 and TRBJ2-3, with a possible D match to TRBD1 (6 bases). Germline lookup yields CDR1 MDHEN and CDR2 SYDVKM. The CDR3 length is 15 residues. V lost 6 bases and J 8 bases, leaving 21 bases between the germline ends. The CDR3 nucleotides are TGTGCCAGCAGGGACAGCACGGAACGACCAGTTACGCAGTATTTT. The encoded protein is CASRDSTERPVTQYF.